Following are 9 T cell receptor beta chains from one sample sequenced in a study of T cell responses to AZD1222 COVID-19 vaccine. TCRdb keeps only in-frame clones here, not all; method: immunoSEQ multiplex PCR. The sample lists about 60,000 clones, around 88% occurring once. This specimen was peripheral blood, taken 28 days after the second AZD1222 dose. These receptors all come from an adult who received the AZD1222 COVID-19 vaccine.

The chain is built from TRBV28 and TRBJ1-2; TRBD1 aligns across 8 bases. From germline, CDR1 is MDHEN and CDR2 SYDVKM. This CDR3 is built from 15 residues. Unmatched junction bases numbered 7, after V lost 4 bases and J lost 3 bases. CDR3 coding DNA: TGTGCCAGCAGTTCAGCGGACAGGGCTTACTATGGCTACACCTTC. This codes for CASSSADRAYYGYTF.

The chain is built from TRBV18 and TRBJ2-7; TRBD1 matches 8 bases. Germline V gives CDR1 KGHSH, CDR2 LQKENI. CDR3 length: 16 amino acids. The V segment lost 5 bases and the J segment 7 bases; nucleotides outside the gene matches: 16. CDR3 nucleotide sequence: TGTGCCAGCTCAACGCCTCCGACAGGGGTACTCTTTGAGCAGTACTTC. It codes for CASSTPPTGVLFEQYF.

The CDR3 loop is CASSPSEGAGDTQYF. CDR3 in DNA: TGTGCCAGCTCACCATCCGAGGGAGCGGGGGATACGCAGTATTTT. The chain is built from TRBV18 and TRBJ2-3; 7 positions agree with TRBD2. After removal of 2 bases from V and 6 bases from J, the junction contained 8 bases not matched to a gene. Germline loops: CDR1 KGHSH, CDR2 LQKENI. This CDR3 comprises 15 residues.

The chain has TRBV29-1 and TRBJ2-5, with D tentatively TRBD1 (5 bases). V lost 4 bases and J lost 5, with 14 bases in between. CDR3 length equals 13 residues. Germline CDR1 SQVTM, CDR2 ANQGSEA. The CDR3 DNA sequence: TGCAGCGTTGGAACCTCAGGGTGGGAGACCCAGTACTTC. The encoded protein is CSVGTSGWETQYF.

The genes are TRBV7-8 and TRBJ1-2; perhaps TRBD1 as D (5 bases). Germline CDR1 and CDR2: SGHVS and FQNEAQ. V lost 5 bases and J lost 4, with 20 bases in between. The CDR3 has 16 amino acids. The CDR3 DNA follows: TGTGCCAGCAGCCCCCCCTCAGGGTATGGCTCCTATGGCTACACCTTC. It encodes CASSPPSGYGSYGYTF.

The chain links TRBV5-1 to TRBJ2-5, with D possibly being TRBD1 (6 bases). V was clipped by 2 bases and J by 4 bases, with 9 bases between them. This CDR3 has 13 residues. Germline CDR1 is SGHRS and CDR2 is YFSETQ. The CDR3 region has the DNA TGCGCCAGCAGCTTTGAAGGGGGAGAGACCCAGTACTTC. Translation gives CASSFEGGETQYF. Full variable domain (outside the CDR3, taken from reference TRBV5-1 and TRBJ2-5): KAGVTQTPRYLIKTRGQQVTLSCSPISGHRSVSWYQQTPGQGLQFLFEYFSETQRNKGNFPGRFSGRQFSNSRSEMNVSTLELGDSALYLCASSFEGGETQYFGPGTRLLVL.

V is TRBV18 and J is TRBJ2-1; tentatively, D is TRBD1 or TRBD2 (5 bases each). Trimming took 5 bases from V and 0 from J, leaving 17 bases between them. Germline-derived CDR1 and CDR2 are KGHSH and LQKENI. The CDR3 totals 17 residues. The chain's CDR3 is CASSSRTARGSYNEQFF. The DNA of the CDR3 is TGTGCCAGCTCATCTCGGACTGCGAGGGGCTCCTACAATGAGCAGTTCTTC.

The chain joins TRBV5-4 to TRBJ2-7, with 8 positions matching TRBD2. Germline V gene lookup returns CDR1 SGHNT and CDR2 YYREEE (reference sequence). The CDR3 extends over 14 amino acids. V shed 5 bases, J shed 1 base, and the junction held 5 bases outside the gene matches. CDR3 DNA: TGTGCCAGCAGTTCCGGACTAGCTTCCTACGAGCAGTACTTC. Its translation is CASSSGLASYEQYF.

The chain couples TRBV19 to TRBJ1-6, with 8 bases matching TRBD1. The V and J ends lost 6 bases and 6 bases, in that order; junction bases with no gene match: 7. The CDR3 sequence is 15 residues long. Looked up from germline, CDR1 is LNHDA and CDR2 is SQIVND (reference sequence). DNA of the CDR3: TGTGCCAGTAGCCGCTGGACAGGGAGTAATTCACCCCTCCACTTT. It is translated as CASSRWTGSNSPLHF.